This is a list of T cell receptor beta chains from one sample in a study of ipilimumab plus nivolumab after autologous stem cell transplantation. Sequencing was performed with immunoSEQ multiplex PCR; in TCRdb, only in-frame clones are kept and a portion is missing. This table has under 20,000 clones, around 85% appearing once. This specimen was PBMCs, taken in a trial of ipilimumab plus nivolumab as post-transplant consolidation. The source of these receptors is a male donor with diffuse large B-cell lymphoma. CDR3s include the opening cysteine and the closing phenylalanine or tryptophan. The order of the fields is D gene, V gene, J gene, clone size, CDR3 protein, CDR3 DNA. D genes are given only for firm matches. Clone size appears in some rows only: once, few, many, or a class for an expanded clone.

d_gene: -; v_gene: TRBV5-4; j_gene: TRBJ2-1; abundance: -; CDR3aa: CASSLERLRYNEQFF; CDR3nt: TGTGCCAGCAGCTTAGAGCGGTTAAGGTACAATGAGCAGTTCTTC
d_gene: -; v_gene: TRBV7-3; j_gene: TRBJ2-1; abundance: few; CDR3aa: CASSLTSDNEQFF; CDR3nt: TGTGCCAGCAGCTTAACGTCGGATAATGAGCAGTTCTTC
d_gene: -; v_gene: TRBV6-1; j_gene: TRBJ1-2; abundance: once; CDR3aa: CASSGGGRGWDGYTF; CDR3nt: TGTGCCAGCAGTGGCGGCGGCAGGGGATGGGATGGCTACACCTTC
d_gene: TRBD1; v_gene: TRBV7-9; j_gene: TRBJ2-7; abundance: -; CDR3aa: CASSLARQGHEQYF; CDR3nt: TGTGCCAGCAGCTTAGCCAGACAGGGCCACGAGCAGTACTTC
d_gene: -; v_gene: TRBV5-5; j_gene: TRBJ2-7; abundance: -; CDR3aa: CASSTPYGTGEQYF; CDR3nt: TGTGCCAGCAGCACCCCTTATGGAACCGGGGAGCAGTACTTC
d_gene: TRBD1; v_gene: TRBV6-5; j_gene: TRBJ2-7; abundance: -; CDR3aa: CASIGDSTREQYF; CDR3nt: TGTGCCAGCATTGGGGACAGTACGAGGGAGCAGTACTTC
d_gene: -; v_gene: TRBV13; j_gene: TRBJ2-5; abundance: -; CDR3aa: CASSLVPGETQYF; CDR3nt: TGTGCCAGCAGCTTAGTCCCGGGAGAGACCCAGTACTTC
d_gene: TRBD1; v_gene: TRBV7-6; j_gene: TRBJ1-1; abundance: -; CDR3aa: CASSPVTGVGTEAFF; CDR3nt: TGTGCCAGCAGCCCCGTAACAGGGGTAGGTACTGAAGCTTTCTTT
d_gene: TRBD1; v_gene: TRBV5-1; j_gene: TRBJ2-7; abundance: -; CDR3aa: CARGDRNYEQYF; CDR3nt: TGCGCCAGAGGGGACAGGAACTACGAGCAGTACTTC
d_gene: -; v_gene: TRBV18; j_gene: TRBJ1-1; abundance: -; CDR3aa: CASSPRGSAEAFF; CDR3nt: TGTGCCAGCTCACCCCGGGGATCCGCTGAAGCTTTCTTT
d_gene: -; v_gene: TRBV7-8; j_gene: TRBJ2-7; abundance: -; CDR3aa: CASSIDRGGYEQYF; CDR3nt: TGTGCCAGCAGCATCGACAGGGGAGGGTACGAGCAGTACTTC
d_gene: -; v_gene: TRBV6-5; j_gene: TRBJ1-5; abundance: -; CDR3aa: CASLDGYSNQPQHF; CDR3nt: TGTGCCAGCCTGGACGGTTATAGCAATCAGCCCCAGCATTTT
d_gene: TRBD2; v_gene: TRBV7-2; j_gene: TRBJ2-1; abundance: once; CDR3aa: CASSLVPSGGHNEQFF; CDR3nt: TGTGCCAGCAGCTTAGTTCCTAGCGGGGGCCACAATGAGCAGTTCTTC
d_gene: -; v_gene: TRBV19; j_gene: TRBJ2-7; abundance: once; CDR3aa: CASSPTGLYEQYF; CDR3nt: TGTGCCAGTAGCCCCACAGGGTTGTACGAGCAGTACTTC
d_gene: TRBD1; v_gene: TRBV6-4; j_gene: TRBJ2-3; abundance: -; CDR3aa: CASSSGGNTDTQYF; CDR3nt: TGTGCCAGCAGTTCAGGGGGAAACACAGATACGCAGTATTTT
d_gene: -; v_gene: TRBV19; j_gene: TRBJ1-1; abundance: -; CDR3aa: CASTGWGTEAFF; CDR3nt: TGTGCCAGTACAGGCTGGGGCACTGAAGCTTTCTTT
d_gene: -; v_gene: TRBV2; j_gene: TRBJ2-3; abundance: -; CDR3aa: CAAVGATDTQYF; CDR3nt: TGTGCCGCAGTGGGGGCCACAGATACGCAGTATTTT
d_gene: -; v_gene: TRBV18; j_gene: TRBJ1-3; abundance: -; CDR3aa: CASSPFRADAGNTIYF; CDR3nt: TGTGCCAGCTCACCTTTCCGGGCTGACGCTGGAAACACCATATATTTT
d_gene: -; v_gene: TRBV5-6; j_gene: TRBJ1-1; abundance: few; CDR3aa: CASRSGYPNTEAFF; CDR3nt: TGTGCCAGCAGGTCGGGGTACCCTAACACTGAAGCTTTCTTT
d_gene: TRBD1; v_gene: TRBV19; j_gene: TRBJ1-4; abundance: -; CDR3aa: CASKSRQGATNEKLFF; CDR3nt: TGTGCCAGTAAATCCCGCCAGGGGGCGACTAATGAAAAACTGTTTTTT
d_gene: TRBD1; v_gene: TRBV4-3; j_gene: TRBJ2-7; abundance: -; CDR3aa: CASSLGQASSYEQYF; CDR3nt: TGCGCCAGCAGTCTCGGACAGGCCTCTTCCTACGAGCAGTACTTC
d_gene: -; v_gene: TRBV18; j_gene: TRBJ2-7; abundance: -; CDR3aa: CASSPVGSLSYEQYF; CDR3nt: TGTGCCAGCTCACCAGTGGGGAGCCTCTCCTACGAGCAGTACTTC
d_gene: TRBD2; v_gene: TRBV6-1; j_gene: TRBJ2-3; abundance: few; CDR3aa: CASTSADTQYF; CDR3nt: TGTGCCAGTACTAGCGCAGATACGCAGTATTTT
d_gene: -; v_gene: TRBV9; j_gene: TRBJ2-3; abundance: -; CDR3aa: CASSVGGASDTQYF; CDR3nt: TGTGCCAGCAGCGTAGGAGGAGCTTCAGATACGCAGTATTTT
d_gene: TRBD1; v_gene: TRBV2; j_gene: TRBJ1-1; abundance: -; CDR3aa: CASSLGQGMVTEAFF; CDR3nt: TGTGCCAGCAGCCTCGGACAGGGAATGGTCACTGAAGCTTTCTTT
d_gene: -; v_gene: TRBV18; j_gene: TRBJ1-4; abundance: -; CDR3aa: CASSPGLNEKLFF; CDR3nt: TGTGCCAGCTCACCAGGGTTGAACGAAAAACTGTTTTTT
d_gene: -; v_gene: TRBV2; j_gene: TRBJ2-3; abundance: -; CDR3aa: CASSDEADTQYF; CDR3nt: TGTGCCAGCAGTGATGAGGCAGATACGCAGTATTTT
d_gene: -; v_gene: TRBV6-6; j_gene: TRBJ1-2; abundance: -; CDR3aa: CASTQPGGSYGYTF; CDR3nt: TGTGCCAGCACCCAGCCCGGGGGCAGCTATGGCTACACCTTC
d_gene: -; v_gene: TRBV9; j_gene: TRBJ1-5; abundance: -; CDR3aa: CASSQNVNSNQPQHF; CDR3nt: TGTGCCAGCAGCCAAAATGTCAATAGCAATCAGCCCCAGCATTTT
d_gene: -; v_gene: TRBV11-1; j_gene: TRBJ1-5; abundance: -; CDR3aa: CASSLNLGQPQHF; CDR3nt: TGTGCCAGCAGCTTAAATCTTGGTCAGCCCCAGCATTTT
d_gene: -; v_gene: TRBV7-9; j_gene: TRBJ2-3; abundance: -; CDR3aa: CASSLVVGGTPTDTQYF; CDR3nt: TGTGCCAGCAGCTTAGTAGTGGGGGGAACCCCCACAGATACGCAGTATTTT